One and the same sample provided the 5 T cell receptor beta chains below, sequenced in a study of regulatory T cells in long-lasting Graves disease. The time point is: persistent/refractory GD, antithyroid drugs over 5 years with positive TRAb. From RNA extracted from PBMCs, the TCR library was made. Through Arm-PCR of CDR3 regions and iRepertoire HTBI primers, TCR beta libraries were built. From the multiplex PCR reads, TCRdb called clonotypes with MiXCR, one entry per CDR3 protein. This sample has about 450,000 distinct CDR3 sequences, with 20% to 30% found just once. The sequenced sample was peripheral blood mononuclear cells (PBMCs), obtained when the disease was refractory, from a patient treated with antithyroid drugs. Source of these receptors: a female donor with Graves disease.

Remarks on this clonotype: A read error may be the cause here, since a much bigger clone is one base away. V gene TRBV10-3 combines with J gene TRBJ1-2; D remains ambiguous. This CDR3 is built from 15 residues. Germline lookup yields CDR1 ENHRY and CDR2 SYGVKD. CDR3 region: CASTRRAGTNYGYAF. The CDR3 DNA is TGTGCCAGCACAAGGAGGGCAGGCACTAACTATGGCTACGCCTTC.

This clonotype was seen a few times. This chain uses TRBV7-2 with TRBJ2-7; tentatively, D is TRBD2 (6 bases). The germline gives CDR1 SGHTA, CDR2 FQGNSA. Trimming removed 4 bases from V and 2 bases from J, with 21 bases in between. The CDR3 loop spans 17 amino acids. CDR3 protein: CASSSRYGSLFPYEQYF. CDR3 DNA sequence: TGTGCCAGCAGCTCCCGCTACGGGAGCTTATTCCCCTACGAGCAGTACTTC.

This clonotype showed up many times. The chain has TRBV28 and TRBJ2-7, with D possibly being TRBD2 (6 bases). Per germline, CDR1 MDHEN and CDR2 SYDVKM. There are 14 residues in the CDR3. The V end lost 5 bases, the J end lost 2 bases, and 13 bases lay between the germline ends. DNA of the CDR3: TGTGCCAGCAGTCTTAGCGGTACGACCTACGAGCAGTACTTC. Protein sequence: CASSLSGTTYEQYF. Drawing the rest from reference TRBV28 and TRBJ2-7, the complete variable domain is DVKVTQSSRYLVKRTGEKVFLECVQDMDHENMFWYRQDPGLGLRLIYFSYDVKMKEKGDIPEGYSVSREKKERFSLILESASTNQTSMYLCASSLSGTTYEQYFGPGTRLTVT.

This clonotype was seen at least ten times. This chain links TRBV6-2 or TRBV6-3 with TRBJ1-1, with 11 positions matching TRBD1. Trimming cost V 4 bases and J 5 bases; bases outside gene matches: 12. The CDR3 is 17 residues long. Germline values: CDR1 MNHEY, CDR2 SVGEGT. The chain's CDR3 is CASSSRTGGLRRTEAFF. As DNA, the CDR3 is TGTGCCAGCAGTTCTCGGACAGGGGGCCTCAGGAGGACTGAAGCTTTCTTT.

This clonotype has a count of ten or more. J is TRBJ1-1 and V is TRBV12-5; TRBD1 matches at 10 bases. The CDR3 runs to 14 residues. Germline values: CDR1 LGHNT, CDR2 FRNRAP. V lost 0 bases and J lost 11; bases outside the gene matches: 6. CDR3 protein: CASGLVPGQGGAFF. The CDR3 nucleotides are TGTGCTAGTGGTTTGGTTCCTGGACAGGGGGGCGCTTTCTTT. The variable domain in full, completed from reference TRBV12-5 and TRBJ1-1, reads DARVTQTPRHKVTEMGQEVTMRCQPILGHNTVFWYRQTMMQGLELLAYFRNRAPLDDSGMPKDRFSAEMPDATLATLKIQPSEPRDSAVYFCASGLVPGQGGAFFGQGTRLTVV.